The rows below give T cell receptor beta chains drawn from one sample of a study of T cell repertoires in cytomegalovirus infection. TCRdb analysed the reads with MiXCR anew, one entry per CDR3 protein. This sample carries about 300,000 distinct CDR3 sequences, about 25% of them seen once, and the ten largest clones take approximately 15%. The sequenced sample consisted of PBMCs. Source of these receptors: a human donor in good health (CMV status not recorded). Some clones in this sample may be carry-over from other donors' samples. Both conserved end residues are part of each CDR3. D genes are given only for firm matches. Size values are once, few and many counts, or a class for expanded clones, and some rows have none.

V gene: TRBV29-1; D gene: TRBD1; J gene: TRBJ2-1; CDR3 length: 18; clone size: -; CDR3 DNA: TGCAGCGTTGATCGAAGCACAGGGGGCATTAGAGCGAGCCATGAGCAGTTCTTC; CDR3 protein: CSVDRSTGGIRASHEQFF
V gene: TRBV20-1; D gene: TRBD2; J gene: TRBJ2-7; CDR3 length: 15; clone size: few; CDR3 DNA: TGCAGTGCTAGAGATCCTAGCGGGAGGAGGTACGAGCAGTACTTC; CDR3 protein: CSARDPSGRRYEQYF
V gene: TRBV15; D gene: -; J gene: TRBJ2-7; CDR3 length: 16; clone size: -; CDR3 DNA: TGTGCCACCAGCGCTCCGGGACCCCGATCTACGTACGAGCAGTACTTC; CDR3 protein: CATSAPGPRSTYEQYF
V gene: TRBV5-1; D gene: -; J gene: TRBJ2-5; CDR3 length: 13; clone size: -; CDR3 DNA: TGCGCCAGCAGCTTTCCCAGCCAAGAGACCCAGTACTTC; CDR3 protein: CASSFPSQETQYF
V gene: TRBV5-4; D gene: TRBD2; J gene: TRBJ2-1; CDR3 length: 17; clone size: few; CDR3 DNA: TGTGCCAGCAGCACCTCCCTAGCGGGAGGGATCTACAATGAGCAGTTCTTC; CDR3 protein: CASSTSLAGGIYNEQFF
V gene: TRBV3-1; D gene: TRBD1; J gene: TRBJ1-1; CDR3 length: 11; clone size: -; CDR3 DNA: TGTGCCAGCAGCCCCGGGACAGGGGCTTTCTTT; CDR3 protein: CASSPGTGAFF
V gene: TRBV20-1; D gene: TRBD1; J gene: TRBJ1-1; CDR3 length: 13; clone size: -; CDR3 DNA: TGCAGTGCCCCGACAGGGTTCAACACTGAAGCTTTCTTT; CDR3 protein: CSAPTGFNTEAFF
V gene: TRBV15; D gene: TRBD2; J gene: TRBJ2-1; CDR3 length: 15; clone size: -; CDR3 DNA: TGTGCCACCAGCCCGAGGCGGGAGGACTACAATGAGCAGTTCTTC; CDR3 protein: CATSPRREDYNEQFF
V gene: TRBV7-2; D gene: -; J gene: TRBJ1-1; CDR3 length: 15; clone size: many; CDR3 DNA: TGTGCCAGCAGCTTAATATGGGGTTCGATGGCTGAAGCTTTCTTT; CDR3 protein: CASSLIWGSMAEAFF
V gene: TRBV10-3; D gene: -; J gene: TRBJ1-5; CDR3 length: 14; clone size: few; CDR3 DNA: TGTGCCATCAGTGAGACAGGGATGGGTCAGCCCCAGCATTTT; CDR3 protein: CAISETGMGQPQHF
V gene: TRBV28; D gene: TRBD2; J gene: TRBJ2-7; CDR3 length: 15; clone size: many; CDR3 DNA: TGTGCCAGCAGCTCTCCGGGACTAGCGGACTGGGAGCAGTACTTC; CDR3 protein: CASSSPGLADWEQYF
V gene: TRBV28; D gene: -; J gene: TRBJ2-3; CDR3 length: 15; clone size: -; CDR3 DNA: TGTGCCAGCAGTTTAGGCTTAAAGGGCACAGATACGCAGTATTTT; CDR3 protein: CASSLGLKGTDTQYF
V gene: TRBV5-1; D gene: TRBD1; J gene: TRBJ1-2; CDR3 length: 15; clone size: -; CDR3 DNA: TGCGCCAGCAGCCTGATAACAGGGGAGGACTATGGCTACACCTTC; CDR3 protein: CASSLITGEDYGYTF
V gene: TRBV19; D gene: TRBD1; J gene: TRBJ2-6; CDR3 length: 13; clone size: few; CDR3 DNA: TGTGCCAGTAGTAACCGGGACAGGGCCGTCCTGACTTTC; CDR3 protein: CASSNRDRAVLTF
V gene: TRBV6-5; D gene: -; J gene: TRBJ1-1; CDR3 length: 15; clone size: -; CDR3 DNA: TGTGCCAGCAGTTACTCCGGGAGGGGGATGCCTGAAGCTTTCTTT; CDR3 protein: CASSYSGRGMPEAFF
V gene: TRBV7-2; D gene: -; J gene: TRBJ2-7; CDR3 length: 15; clone size: few; CDR3 DNA: TGTGCCAGCAGCTTAACCGGCGGCCATGGCTACGAGCAGTACTTC; CDR3 protein: CASSLTGGHGYEQYF
V gene: TRBV4-1; D gene: -; J gene: TRBJ1-5; CDR3 length: 15; clone size: few; CDR3 DNA: TGTGCCAGCAGCCAAGATTTCGGGGGGGGTCAGCCCCAGCATTTT; CDR3 protein: CASSQDFGGGQPQHF
V gene: TRBV28; D gene: -; J gene: TRBJ2-5; CDR3 length: 13; clone size: -; CDR3 DNA: TGTGCCAGCAGGGTTGGCAGCCAATGGACCCAGTACTTC; CDR3 protein: CASRVGSQWTQYF
V gene: TRBV20-1; D gene: -; J gene: TRBJ1-5; CDR3 length: 12; clone size: few; CDR3 DNA: TGCAGTGCTAGAGCTGGCGATCAGCCCCAGCATTTT; CDR3 protein: CSARAGDQPQHF
V gene: TRBV7-2; D gene: -; J gene: TRBJ2-2; CDR3 length: 16; clone size: many; CDR3 DNA: TGTGCCAGCAGCTCGGTGAGGGGTGCAAACACCGGGGAGCTGTTTTTT; CDR3 protein: CASSSVRGANTGELFF
V gene: TRBV25-1; D gene: -; J gene: TRBJ2-1; CDR3 length: 17; clone size: -; CDR3 DNA: TGTGCCAGCAGCGAGCGTAAAGGAGCAGACGCAGGGTGGGAGCAGTTCTTC; CDR3 protein: CASSERKGADAGWEQFF
V gene: TRBV6-4; D gene: -; J gene: TRBJ2-3; CDR3 length: 13; clone size: -; CDR3 DNA: TGTGCCAGCAGCCGGGACAAGGAGAGCAAGCAGTATTTT; CDR3 protein: CASSRDKESKQYF
V gene: TRBV5-5; D gene: -; J gene: TRBJ1-6; CDR3 length: 16; clone size: few; CDR3 DNA: TGTGCCAGCAGCTTGATCCCTGACAGTGGTAATTCACCCCTCCACTTT; CDR3 protein: CASSLIPDSGNSPLHF
V gene: TRBV12-3/TRBV12-4; D gene: -; J gene: TRBJ1-1; CDR3 length: 14; clone size: few; CDR3 DNA: TGTGCCAGCAGTTTATCAGCAGGGAACACTGAAGCTTTCTTT; CDR3 protein: CASSLSAGNTEAFF
V gene: TRBV20-1; D gene: -; J gene: TRBJ2-7; CDR3 length: 12; clone size: -; CDR3 DNA: TGCAGTGCTAGAGACGCCCCCTACGAGCAGTACTTC; CDR3 protein: CSARDAPYEQYF
V gene: TRBV5-4; D gene: -; J gene: TRBJ2-2; CDR3 length: 15; clone size: -; CDR3 DNA: TGTGCCAGCAGCTTGGACCAGGGGGGGGGCGGGGAGCTGTTTTTT; CDR3 protein: CASSLDQGGGGELFF
V gene: TRBV7-6; D gene: -; J gene: TRBJ1-2; CDR3 length: 15; clone size: many; CDR3 DNA: TGTGCCAGCAGCGCCGGAGCCCCTCGTAACTATGGCTACACCTTC; CDR3 protein: CASSAGAPRNYGYTF
V gene: TRBV10-3; D gene: -; J gene: TRBJ1-5; CDR3 length: 13; clone size: -; CDR3 DNA: TGTGCCATCAAGGGGACGGATAATCAGCCCCAGCATTTT; CDR3 protein: CAIKGTDNQPQHF
V gene: TRBV2; D gene: -; J gene: TRBJ1-5; CDR3 length: 15; clone size: -; CDR3 DNA: TGTGCCAGCAGTGATTATAGGCCACGCCATCAGCCCCAGCATTTT; CDR3 protein: CASSDYRPRHQPQHF
V gene: TRBV7-2; D gene: TRBD2; J gene: TRBJ2-1; CDR3 length: 17; clone size: -; CDR3 DNA: TGTGCCAGCAGCTTAGCCCCGGGCAGCGGGAGTTTCTATGAGCAGTTCTTC; CDR3 protein: CASSLAPGSGSFYEQFF
V gene: TRBV7-6; D gene: -; J gene: TRBJ2-1; CDR3 length: 12; clone size: -; CDR3 DNA: TGTGCCAGCAGCTACCCAAATAATGAGCAGTTCTTC; CDR3 protein: CASSYPNNEQFF
V gene: TRBV5-1; D gene: TRBD2; J gene: TRBJ2-1; CDR3 length: 15; clone size: many; CDR3 DNA: TGCGCCAGCAGCACTCTAGCGGGAGGGCCAGGTGAGCAGTTCTTC; CDR3 protein: CASSTLAGGPGEQFF
V gene: TRBV20-1; D gene: -; J gene: TRBJ1-6; CDR3 length: 15; clone size: few; CDR3 DNA: TGCAGTGCTAGAGATAGGGACAAAGGGAATTCACCCCTCCACTTT; CDR3 protein: CSARDRDKGNSPLHF
V gene: TRBV27; D gene: TRBD2; J gene: TRBJ2-3; CDR3 length: 15; clone size: -; CDR3 DNA: TGTGCCAGCAGGGGACTAGCGGGGCCCCCAGATACGCAGTATTTT; CDR3 protein: CASRGLAGPPDTQYF
V gene: TRBV10-2; D gene: TRBD2; J gene: TRBJ2-7; CDR3 length: 15; clone size: -; CDR3 DNA: TGCGCCAGCAGTGCAGGCGGGAGGGCTTCCTACGAGCAGTACTTC; CDR3 protein: CASSAGGRASYEQYF
V gene: TRBV7-3; D gene: TRBD2; J gene: TRBJ2-7; CDR3 length: 15; clone size: -; CDR3 DNA: TGTGCCAGCAGGCCGACGGGGGGACTTCGTTACGAGCAGTACTTC; CDR3 protein: CASRPTGGLRYEQYF
V gene: TRBV7-8; D gene: -; J gene: TRBJ1-4; CDR3 length: 17; clone size: -; CDR3 DNA: TGTGCCAGCAGCTGCCGTCATCGGGGGGCAAATTGCGAAAAACTGTTTTTT; CDR3 protein: CASSCRHRGANCEKLFF
V gene: TRBV20-1; D gene: TRBD2; J gene: TRBJ2-3; CDR3 length: 16; clone size: few; CDR3 DNA: TGCAGTGCTAGTAGGCTAGCGGGAGGTACGGCAGATACGCAGTATTTT; CDR3 protein: CSASRLAGGTADTQYF
V gene: TRBV11-2; D gene: TRBD1; J gene: TRBJ1-5; CDR3 length: 15; clone size: many; CDR3 DNA: TGTGCCAGCAGCTTATACGGGACAGGAGATCAGCCCCAGCATTTT; CDR3 protein: CASSLYGTGDQPQHF
V gene: TRBV29-1; D gene: -; J gene: TRBJ2-5; CDR3 length: 16; clone size: -; CDR3 DNA: TGCAGCGTTGGGGAGGAAGGGCACCTCGCCCAAGAGACCCAGTACTTC; CDR3 protein: CSVGEEGHLAQETQYF
V gene: TRBV28; D gene: TRBD1; J gene: TRBJ1-2; CDR3 length: 14; clone size: -; CDR3 DNA: TGTGCCAGCAGTGGCTTTACAGGGGTCTATGGCTACACCTTC; CDR3 protein: CASSGFTGVYGYTF
V gene: TRBV4-1; D gene: -; J gene: TRBJ1-1; CDR3 length: 16; clone size: -; CDR3 DNA: TGCGCCAGCAGCCAAGACGCCAGCCTGATGAACACTGAAGCTTTCTTT; CDR3 protein: CASSQDASLMNTEAFF
V gene: TRBV5-4; D gene: -; J gene: TRBJ2-3; CDR3 length: 14; clone size: -; CDR3 DNA: TGTGCCAGCAGCAAGAGGGACCCCACAGATACGCAGTATTTT; CDR3 protein: CASSKRDPTDTQYF
V gene: TRBV7-2; D gene: TRBD2; J gene: TRBJ2-1; CDR3 length: 17; clone size: many; CDR3 DNA: TGTGCCAGCAGCCCCCGCGGGGCGGGGGGCCGGGGTAATGAGCAGTTCTTC; CDR3 protein: CASSPRGAGGRGNEQFF
V gene: TRBV7-9; D gene: -; J gene: TRBJ2-7; CDR3 length: 12; clone size: -; CDR3 DNA: TGTGCCAGCAGCTGGGATAGTGCCGAGCAGTACTTC; CDR3 protein: CASSWDSAEQYF
V gene: TRBV10-2; D gene: TRBD2; J gene: TRBJ2-2; CDR3 length: 19; clone size: many; CDR3 DNA: TGCGCCAGCAGTGAGGGCCTAGCGGGTGGCAACGCGAACACCGGGGAGCTGTTTTTT; CDR3 protein: CASSEGLAGGNANTGELFF
V gene: TRBV6-1; D gene: TRBD1; J gene: TRBJ2-1; CDR3 length: 16; clone size: few; CDR3 DNA: TGTGCCAGCAGTTCCAGGGACAGGGGGGACCGCCATGAGCAGTTCTTC; CDR3 protein: CASSSRDRGDRHEQFF
V gene: TRBV23-1; D gene: -; J gene: TRBJ1-5; CDR3 length: 17; clone size: -; CDR3 DNA: TGCGCCAGCAGTCAATTAGCGGAGAGTTATAGCAATCAGCCCCAGCATTTT; CDR3 protein: CASSQLAESYSNQPQHF
V gene: TRBV7-9; D gene: -; J gene: TRBJ2-5; CDR3 length: 12; clone size: many; CDR3 DNA: TGTGCCAGCAGCCCCTCTGAGGAGACCCAGTACTTC; CDR3 protein: CASSPSEETQYF
V gene: TRBV28; D gene: TRBD1; J gene: TRBJ1-1; CDR3 length: 13; clone size: few; CDR3 DNA: TGTGCCAGCAGTACGGGACAGCCCACTGAAGCTTTCTTT; CDR3 protein: CASSTGQPTEAFF
V gene: TRBV11-3; D gene: TRBD2; J gene: TRBJ2-1; CDR3 length: 14; clone size: many; CDR3 DNA: TGTGCCAGCAGCTCAAGCGGGGTCTACAATGAGCAGTTCTTC; CDR3 protein: CASSSSGVYNEQFF
V gene: TRBV7-8; D gene: -; J gene: TRBJ2-1; CDR3 length: 16; clone size: many; CDR3 DNA: TGTGCCAGCAACTATAACCGGGACACTCTTTATAATGAGCAGTTCTTC; CDR3 protein: CASNYNRDTLYNEQFF